This TCR beta chain emerged from a study of post-analysis software for immune sequencing data. Each TCR beta cDNA library carried unique molecular identifiers. MiXCR, applied by TCRdb to the PCR reads, yields one record per CDR3 protein. The table has 150,000 to 200,000 distinct CDR3 sequences, 36% seen once. The junction had 10 bases not matched to a gene; V was cut back by 4 bases and J by 4 bases. The CDR3 spans 17 residues. Germline V CDR1 and CDR2: SGHRS, YFSETQ. As for this clonotype: Its specificity is unknown.

Study-wide findings and caveats: Five or six TRBV segments, TRBV5-6, TRBV5-1 and TRBV20-1 among them, were found more frequent in patients than controls.

Sequencing used blood, obtained after autologous hematopoietic stem cell transplantation. The chain combines TRBV5-1 with TRBJ2-1, with TRBD2 identical over 11 bases. The clonotype originates from a girl aged 5-17 years with multiple sclerosis. The DNA of the CDR3 is TGCGCCAGCAGCCGAACCGCCGGGACTAGCGGATACAATGAGCAGTTCTTC. It translates to CASSRTAGTSGYNEQFF.